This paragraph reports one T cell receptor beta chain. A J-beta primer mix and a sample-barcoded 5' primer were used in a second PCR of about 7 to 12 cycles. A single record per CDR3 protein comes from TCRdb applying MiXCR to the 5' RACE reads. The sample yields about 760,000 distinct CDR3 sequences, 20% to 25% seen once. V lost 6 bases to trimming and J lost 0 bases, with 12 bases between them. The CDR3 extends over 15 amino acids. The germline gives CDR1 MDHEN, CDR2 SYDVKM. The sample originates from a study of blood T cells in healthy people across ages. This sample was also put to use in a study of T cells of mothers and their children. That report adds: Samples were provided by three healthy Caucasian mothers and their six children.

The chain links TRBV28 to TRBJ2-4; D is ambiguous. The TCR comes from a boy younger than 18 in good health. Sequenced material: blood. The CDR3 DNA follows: TGTGCCAGCAGGTCGGGTCTCCTAGCCAAAAACATTCAGTACTTC. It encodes CASRSGLLAKNIQYF.